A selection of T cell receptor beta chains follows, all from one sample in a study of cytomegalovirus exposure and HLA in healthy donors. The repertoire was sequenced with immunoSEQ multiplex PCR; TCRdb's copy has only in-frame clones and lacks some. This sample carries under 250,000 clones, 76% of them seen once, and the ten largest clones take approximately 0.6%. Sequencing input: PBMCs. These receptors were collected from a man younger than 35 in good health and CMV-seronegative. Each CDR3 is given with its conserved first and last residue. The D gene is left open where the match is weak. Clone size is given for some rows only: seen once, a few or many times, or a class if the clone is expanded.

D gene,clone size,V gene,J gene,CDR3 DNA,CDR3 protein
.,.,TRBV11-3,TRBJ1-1,TGTGCCAGCAGCCGGGGAGGGGGATTGGGGAACACTGAAGCTTTCTTT,CASSRGGGLGNTEAFF
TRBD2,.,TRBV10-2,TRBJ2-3,TGCGCCAGCAGGGCGGGGGGACTGACCTACACAGATACGCAGTATTTT,CASRAGGLTYTDTQYF
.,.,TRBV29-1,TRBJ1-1,TGCAGCGTTGAATCAGGGCTCGGCTCTGAAGCTTTCTTT,CSVESGLGSEAFF
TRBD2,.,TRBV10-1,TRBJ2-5,TGCGCCAGCAGTGAACTAAGGGGCCTAGCGGGAGTTCTCGATGGGGAGACCCAGTACTTC,CASSELRGLAGVLDGETQYF
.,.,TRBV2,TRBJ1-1,TGTGCCAGCAGGGGCCGGTCCACTGAAGCTTTCTTT,CASRGRSTEAFF
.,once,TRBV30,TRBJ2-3,TGTGCCTGGAGCGGGAGTCGAAGCGGCCCAGATACGCAGTATTTT,CAWSGSRSGPDTQYF
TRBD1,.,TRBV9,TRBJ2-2,TGTGCCAGCAGCGGCTGGACAGGGGAAGCCACCGGGGAGCTGTTTTTT,CASSGWTGEATGELFF
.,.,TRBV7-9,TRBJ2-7,TGTGCCAGCAGCTTAGGCCTCGGGTGGTACCACGAGCAGTACTTC,CASSLGLGWYHEQYF
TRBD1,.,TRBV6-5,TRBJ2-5,TGTGCCAGCAGTTCAGAACAGGGGCGAGAGACCCAGTACTTC,CASSSEQGRETQYF
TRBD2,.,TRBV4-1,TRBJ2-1,TGCGCCAGCAGCGCCCTAGCGGGAGGCGGCAATGAGCAGTTCTTC,CASSALAGGGNEQFF
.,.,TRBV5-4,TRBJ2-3,TGTGCCAGCAGCTTGGGGAGTCGGCCAACCACAGATACGCAGTATTTT,CASSLGSRPTTDTQYF
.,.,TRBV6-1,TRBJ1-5,TGTGCCAGCAGTGAACAGACACATAGCAATCAGCCCCAGCATTTT,CASSEQTHSNQPQHF
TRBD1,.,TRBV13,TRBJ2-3,TGTGCCAGCAGCTTAGGGCGGGACAGGGGCTCAGATACGCAGTATTTT,CASSLGRDRGSDTQYF
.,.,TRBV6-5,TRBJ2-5,TGTGCCAGCAGCGACTACTGGGGGGAGCAGTACTTC,CASSDYWGEQYF
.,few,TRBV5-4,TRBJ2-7,TGTGCCAGCAGCCTACCTCGGTACGAGCAGTACTTC,CASSLPRYEQYF
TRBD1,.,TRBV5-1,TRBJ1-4,TGCGCCAGCAGCCAGACAGGGGCTGCCGCTAATGAAAAACTGTTTTTT,CASSQTGAAANEKLFF
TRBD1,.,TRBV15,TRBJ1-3,TGTGCCACCAGCAGGGACAGGGGAACTGGAAACACCATATATTTT,CATSRDRGTGNTIYF
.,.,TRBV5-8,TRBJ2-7,TGTGCCAGCATCCCTGGTCAGGGGACGCAATACTACGAGCAGTACTTC,CASIPGQGTQYYEQYF
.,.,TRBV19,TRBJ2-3,TGTGCCAGTACTTGGGCAGGGAACACAGATACGCAGTATTTT,CASTWAGNTDTQYF
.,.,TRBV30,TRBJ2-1,TGTGCCTGGGGCCCGGGACTTCCCTACAATGAGCAGTTCTTC,CAWGPGLPYNEQFF
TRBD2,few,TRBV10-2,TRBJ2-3,TGCGCCAGTAGGACTAGCGGGAGTAGTGGAGATACGCAGTATTTT,CASRTSGSSGDTQYF
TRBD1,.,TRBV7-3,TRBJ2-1,TGTGCCAGCAGCTTATCACAGGGGGCACGGGAGCAGTTCTTC,CASSLSQGAREQFF
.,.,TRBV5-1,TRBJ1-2,TGCGCCAGCAGCTTGGCCGGGGATTACTATGGCTACACCTTC,CASSLAGDYYGYTF
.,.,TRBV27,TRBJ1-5,TGTGCCAGCAGTCTAAGGAGGGATCAGCCCCAGCATTTT,CASSLRRDQPQHF
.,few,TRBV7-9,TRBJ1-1,TGTGCCAGCAGCCCCCTGAGTGGCGGGACTGAAGCTTTCTTT,CASSPLSGGTEAFF
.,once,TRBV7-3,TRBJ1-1,TGTGCCAGCAGCTCTTTAACAGGGGAAGCTTTCTTT,CASSSLTGEAFF
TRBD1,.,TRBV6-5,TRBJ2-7,TGTGCCAGCGGGACAGGGTCCCACCAACCGAGCGAGCAGTACTTC,CASGTGSHQPSEQYF
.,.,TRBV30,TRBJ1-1,TGTGCCTGGAGTGTAACAATATCGAACACTGAAGCTTTCTTT,CAWSVTISNTEAFF
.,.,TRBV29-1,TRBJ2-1,TGCAGCGTTGAACGGGGTCGGGATGAGCAGTTCTTC,CSVERGRDEQFF
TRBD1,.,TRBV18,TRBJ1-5,TGTGCCAGCTCACCGCTGGGACAGGGGGGCAATCAGCCCCAGCATTTT,CASSPLGQGGNQPQHF
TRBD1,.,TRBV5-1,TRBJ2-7,TGCGCCAGTTGCCCCGGGACAGGGGTCTACGAGCAGTACTTC,CASCPGTGVYEQYF
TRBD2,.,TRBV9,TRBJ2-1,TGTGCCAGCAGCGCAACCTCTAGCGGGAGTTCATACAATGAGCAGTTCTTC,CASSATSSGSSYNEQFF
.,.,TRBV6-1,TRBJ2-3,TGTGCCAGCAGTCCCGACTCCCCCGGGCAGTATTTT,CASSPDSPGQYF
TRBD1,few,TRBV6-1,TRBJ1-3,TGTGCCAGCAGGAACAGGGGTCATGGAAACACCATATATTTT,CASRNRGHGNTIYF
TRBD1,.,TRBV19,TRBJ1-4,TGTGCCTGCAAGGGGGCCTCGGAAGAAAAACTGTTTTTT,CACKGASEEKLFF
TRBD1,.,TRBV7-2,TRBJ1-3,TGTGCCAGCAGCCGGACAGGGAATGCTGGAAACACCATATATTTT,CASSRTGNAGNTIYF
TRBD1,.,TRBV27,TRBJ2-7,TGTGCCAGCAGTTCGGGACAGACCTACGAGCAGTACTTC,CASSSGQTYEQYF
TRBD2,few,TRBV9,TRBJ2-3,TGTGCCAGCAGCGTAGCGGGAGGCGGCTCTAGCACAGATACGCAGTATTTT,CASSVAGGGSSTDTQYF
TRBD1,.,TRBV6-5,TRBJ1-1,TGTGCCAGCAGTGGACAGGAGAACACTGAAGCTTTCTTT,CASSGQENTEAFF
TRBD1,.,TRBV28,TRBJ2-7,TGTGCCAGCAGTTTTTCGGGACAGGGGGCCTACGAGCAGTACTTC,CASSFSGQGAYEQYF
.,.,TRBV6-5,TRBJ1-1,TGTGCCAGCAGTTACGGGGGCCTAAACACTGAAGCTTTCTTT,CASSYGGLNTEAFF
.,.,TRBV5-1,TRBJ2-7,TGCGCCAGCAGCTTGGGGACAGCCGAGCAGTACTTC,CASSLGTAEQYF
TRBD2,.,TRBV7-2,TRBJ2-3,TGTGCCAGCAGCGACCAAGGGACTAGCGGGAAGGGAGATACGCAGTATTTT,CASSDQGTSGKGDTQYF
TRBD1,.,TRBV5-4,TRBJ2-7,TGTGCCAGCAGCATGGGACAGGGGTCAAACGAGCAGTACTTC,CASSMGQGSNEQYF
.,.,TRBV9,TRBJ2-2,TGTGCCAGCAGCGTACGGGACACCGGGGAGCTGTTTTTT,CASSVRDTGELFF
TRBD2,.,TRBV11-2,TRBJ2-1,TGTGCCAGCAGGCAAACTAGCGGGAAGTACAATGAGCAGTTCTTC,CASRQTSGKYNEQFF
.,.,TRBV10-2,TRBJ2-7,TGCGCCAGCAGTGAAGGTCCAGGATTCTACGAGCAGTACTTC,CASSEGPGFYEQYF